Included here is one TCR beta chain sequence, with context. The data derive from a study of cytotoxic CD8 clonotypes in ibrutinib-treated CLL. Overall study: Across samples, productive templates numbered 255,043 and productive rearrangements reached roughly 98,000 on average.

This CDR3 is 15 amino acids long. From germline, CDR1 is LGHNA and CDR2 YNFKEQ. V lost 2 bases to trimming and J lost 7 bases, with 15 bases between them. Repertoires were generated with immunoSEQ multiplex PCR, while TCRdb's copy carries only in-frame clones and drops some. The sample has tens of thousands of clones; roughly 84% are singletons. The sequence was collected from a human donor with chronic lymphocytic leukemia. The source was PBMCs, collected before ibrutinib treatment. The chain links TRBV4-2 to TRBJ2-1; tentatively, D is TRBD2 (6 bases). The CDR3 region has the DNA TGTGCCAGCAGCCAATACGCACTAGCACAAAATGAGCAGTTCTTC. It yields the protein CASSQYALAQNEQFF.